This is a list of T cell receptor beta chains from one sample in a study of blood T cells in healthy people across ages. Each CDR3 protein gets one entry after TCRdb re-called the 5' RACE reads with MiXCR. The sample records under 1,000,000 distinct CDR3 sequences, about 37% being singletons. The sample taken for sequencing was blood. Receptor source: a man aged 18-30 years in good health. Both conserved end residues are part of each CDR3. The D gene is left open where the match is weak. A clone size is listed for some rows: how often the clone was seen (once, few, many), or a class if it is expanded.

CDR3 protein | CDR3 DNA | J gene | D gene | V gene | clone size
CASSYPGPSEKLFF | TGTGCCAGCAGTTACCCGGGCCCGAGTGAAAAACTGTTTTTT | TRBJ1-4 | NA | TRBV12-3/TRBV12-4 | NA
CASSTRVQETQYF | TGTGCCAGCAGCACCAGGGTGCAAGAGACCCAGTACTTC | TRBJ2-5 | NA | TRBV7-2 | NA
CASSLDRDPGTWTYGYTF | TGCGCCAGCAGCTTGGACCGGGACCCGGGAACTTGGACCTATGGCTACACCTTC | TRBJ1-2 | NA | TRBV5-1 | NA
CASSPVDASYNEQFF | TGTGCCAGCAGCCCGGTTGACGCGTCCTACAATGAGCAGTTCTTC | TRBJ2-1 | NA | TRBV7-2 | NA
CASSVYGGLTDTQYF | TGTGCCAGCAGCGTTTACGGGGGGCTGACAGATACGCAGTATTTT | TRBJ2-3 | NA | TRBV9 | NA
CASRVDTTYEQYF | TGCGCCAGCAGGGTGGACACCACCTACGAGCAGTACTTC | TRBJ2-7 | NA | TRBV5-1 | NA
CASSDRGGNTEAFF | TGTGCCAGCAGCGACCGAGGAGGGAACACTGAAGCTTTCTTT | TRBJ1-1 | NA | TRBV5-6 | few
CASSHLRRGESDTQYF | TGTGCCAGCAGCCATCTCCGACGAGGCGAGTCGGATACGCAGTATTTT | TRBJ2-3 | NA | TRBV14 | NA
CSVDPLTGQANYGYTF | TGCAGCGTTGATCCCCTCACGGGACAGGCTAACTATGGCTACACCTTC | TRBJ1-2 | TRBD1 | TRBV29-1 | NA
CASSPSSGNPTDTQYF | TGTGCCAGCAGCCCATCGAGCGGGAACCCCACAGATACGCAGTATTTT | TRBJ2-3 | TRBD2 | TRBV4-2 | NA
CASTRRGELGTDTQYF | TGTGCCAGCACCCGGAGGGGGGAGTTGGGCACAGATACGCAGTATTTT | TRBJ2-3 | NA | TRBV12-3/TRBV12-4 | NA
CASSFQGVDTEAFF | TGTGCCAGCAGTTTTCAGGGGGTGGACACTGAAGCTTTCTTT | TRBJ1-1 | TRBD1 | TRBV12-3/TRBV12-4 | NA
CASAEQDSGYSPLHF | TGTGCCAGCGCAGAGCAGGACAGCGGATATTCACCCCTCCACTTT | TRBJ1-6 | NA | TRBV7-2 | NA
CASSHKAGTGTQETQYF | TGCGCCAGCAGCCATAAAGCCGGGACAGGGACCCAAGAGACCCAGTACTTC | TRBJ2-5 | TRBD1 | TRBV4-1 | few
CATTKGQGAEFTYEQYF | TGTGCCACCACGAAGGGACAGGGGGCGGAATTTACCTACGAGCAGTACTTC | TRBJ2-7 | TRBD1 | TRBV15 | NA
CASSSGTGSHYGYTF | TGTGCCAGCAGCTCCGGGACAGGGTCGCACTATGGCTACACCTTC | TRBJ1-2 | TRBD1 | TRBV5-6 | few
CASSSPDREADAQYF | TGTGCCAGCAGTTCTCCGGACAGGGAGGCAGATGCGCAGTATTTT | TRBJ2-3 | TRBD1 | TRBV12-3/TRBV12-4 | NA
CASSSVPGLARTGELFF | TGTGCCAGCAGTTCCGTCCCGGGACTAGCTCGCACCGGGGAGCTGTTTTTT | TRBJ2-2 | TRBD2 | TRBV6-2/TRBV6-3 | few
CGGGGQSGYGYTF | TGCGGCGGAGGGGGACAGTCGGGCTATGGCTACACCTTC | TRBJ1-2 | TRBD1 | TRBV29-1 | NA
CASSGGTGAQETQYF | TGCGCCAGCAGCGGCGGGACAGGGGCCCAAGAGACCCAGTACTTC | TRBJ2-5 | TRBD1 | TRBV5-1 | few
CASSRTDSSEQYF | TGTGCCAGCTCGAGGACGGATTCCTCCGAGCAGTACTTC | TRBJ2-7 | NA | TRBV18 | NA
CASSAQGLSKNIQYF | TGTGCCAGCAGCGCACAGGGTTTGTCCAAAAACATTCAGTACTTC | TRBJ2-4 | NA | TRBV21-1 | many
CASSQRQSRGEQYF | TGTGCCAGCAGCCAGCGGCAGTCTAGGGGGGAGCAGTACTTC | TRBJ2-7 | NA | TRBV6-2/TRBV6-3 | NA
CASSLVGTQKGEQYF | TGTGCCAGCAGCTTAGTGGGAACCCAAAAAGGCGAGCAGTACTTC | TRBJ2-7 | NA | TRBV7-2 | NA
CASSLAAGLLVDEAQYF | TGTGCCAGCAGTTTAGCGGCGGGACTCCTCGTAGATGAAGCGCAGTATTTT | TRBJ2-3 | NA | TRBV12-3/TRBV12-4 | NA
CASSFFTGELFF | TGTGCCAGCAGCTTCTTCACCGGGGAGCTGTTTTTT | TRBJ2-2 | NA | TRBV5-6 | NA
CASIPTGGKNTEAFF | TGTGCCAGTATCCCGACAGGGGGGAAGAACACTGAAGCTTTCTTT | TRBJ1-1 | TRBD1 | TRBV19 | NA
CATSDPLETGGVSDTQYF | TGTGCCACCAGTGACCCGCTGGAGACAGGGGGCGTATCAGATACGCAGTATTTT | TRBJ2-3 | TRBD1 | TRBV24-1 | few
CASTETYLGTADTQYF | TGCGCCAGCACCGAAACTTATTTGGGGACGGCAGATACGCAGTATTTT | TRBJ2-3 | NA | TRBV5-1 | few